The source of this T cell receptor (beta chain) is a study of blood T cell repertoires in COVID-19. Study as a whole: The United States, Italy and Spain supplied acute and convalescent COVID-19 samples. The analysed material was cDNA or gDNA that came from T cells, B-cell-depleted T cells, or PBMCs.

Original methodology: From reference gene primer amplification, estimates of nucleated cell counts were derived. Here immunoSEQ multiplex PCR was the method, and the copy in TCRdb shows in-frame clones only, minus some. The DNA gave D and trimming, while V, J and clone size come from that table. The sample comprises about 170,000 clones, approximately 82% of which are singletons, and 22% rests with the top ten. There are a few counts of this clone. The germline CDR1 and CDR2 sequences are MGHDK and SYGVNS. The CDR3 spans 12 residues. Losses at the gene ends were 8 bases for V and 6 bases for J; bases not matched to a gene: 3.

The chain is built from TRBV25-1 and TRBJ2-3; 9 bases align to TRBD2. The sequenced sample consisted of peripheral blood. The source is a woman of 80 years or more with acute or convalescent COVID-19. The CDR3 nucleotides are TGTGCCAGCCGAGGGACTAGCGATACGCAGTATTTT. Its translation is CASRGTSDTQYF.